This is a list of T cell receptor beta chains from one sample in a study of T cell changes during pregnancy in multiple sclerosis. Libraries were prepared by immunoSEQ multiplex PCR; TCRdb keeps only in-frame clonotypes and omits some of them. The sample carries about 59,000 clones, around 94% recorded once. Sequenced here: CD8+ T cells from peripheral blood mononuclear cells, sampled after pregnancy. The receptors shown here come from a female donor with multiple sclerosis, enrolled in a pregnancy study. Both conserved end residues are part of each CDR3. A D gene is named only where the DNA matches it firmly. Size tells how often a clone was seen (once, few, many) or the class of an expanded clone, and some rows leave it out.

clone_size	v_call	j_call	d_call	cdr3_length	cdr3_aa	cdr3_nt
-	TRBV30	TRBJ2-3	TRBD2	13	CAWSGGSTDTQYF	TGTGCCTGGAGCGGGGGGAGCACAGATACGCAGTATTTT
-	TRBV18	TRBJ1-2	-	16	CASSPPGEGTNYGYTF	TGTGCCAGCTCACCACCGGGAGAAGGTACTAACTATGGCTACACCTTC
-	TRBV27	TRBJ1-2	-	15	CASSSSGGTLYGYTF	TGTGCCAGCAGTTCCTCCGGGGGGACCCTCTATGGCTACACCTTC
-	TRBV5-1	TRBJ2-3	TRBD2	15	CASSLTSGSTDTQYF	TGCGCCAGCAGCTTGACTAGCGGAAGCACAGATACGCAGTATTTT
-	TRBV19	TRBJ1-5	TRBD1	15	CASSVRDSSNQPQHF	TGTGCCAGTAGCGTCCGGGACAGTAGCAATCAGCCCCAGCATTTT
-	TRBV5-1	TRBJ2-7	TRBD2	15	CASSDRLALSYEQYF	TGCGCCAGCAGCGATCGACTAGCGTTATCCTACGAGCAGTACTTC
once	TRBV5-1	TRBJ1-1	-	13	CASSLVTDTEAFF	TGCGCCAGCAGCTTGGTCACGGACACTGAAGCTTTCTTT
-	TRBV29-1	TRBJ2-7	-	11	CSVSDSYEQYF	TGCAGCGTTTCCGACAGCTACGAGCAGTACTTC
-	TRBV5-5	TRBJ1-2	TRBD1	15	CASSPGQGMFGGYTF	TGTGCCAGCAGCCCAGGACAGGGGATGTTTGGTGGCTACACCTTC
-	TRBV27	TRBJ2-7	-	12	CASSLGGYEQYF	TGTGCCAGCAGTTTGGGGGGCTACGAGCAGTACTTC
once	TRBV5-4	TRBJ2-7	-	14	CASSLGLGYYEQYF	TGTGCCAGCAGCTTGGGACTTGGTTACTACGAGCAGTACTTC
-	TRBV2	TRBJ2-7	TRBD1	15	CASKSGTEISYEQYF	TGTGCCAGCAAGTCCGGGACAGAGATTTCCTACGAGCAGTACTTC
-	TRBV14	TRBJ2-1	TRBD2	16	CASSPRTSGSYNEQFF	TGTGCCAGCAGCCCCCGGACTAGCGGTTCATACAATGAGCAGTTCTTC
-	TRBV12-2	TRBJ1-1	-	14	CASRPRRENTEAFF	TGTGCAAGTCGCCCACGACGGGAGAACACTGAAGCTTTCTTT
-	TRBV5-6	TRBJ2-5	-	16	CASSQKRGELQETQYF	TGTGCCAGCAGCCAGAAAAGGGGTGAATTGCAAGAGACCCAGTACTTC
-	TRBV6-5	TRBJ2-3	TRBD1	13	CASSPTGWDTQYF	TGTGCCAGCAGCCCGACAGGGTGGGATACGCAGTATTTT
-	TRBV29-1	TRBJ2-7	TRBD1	12	CSARDRGYEQYF	TGCAGCGCCCGGGACAGAGGCTACGAGCAGTACTTC
-	TRBV4-1	TRBJ1-2	-	17	CASSHPEGRGANYGYTF	TGCGCCAGCAGCCACCCCGAGGGGAGGGGGGCTAACTATGGCTACACCTTC
-	TRBV19	TRBJ1-2	-	13	CASSWAGDSGYTF	TGTGCCAGTAGTTGGGCGGGGGATAGTGGCTACACCTTC
-	TRBV4-1	TRBJ2-7	-	16	CASSQPRLGPPGEQYF	TGCGCCAGCAGCCAACCCCGACTAGGACCACCTGGCGAGCAGTACTTC
few	TRBV19	TRBJ1-1	-	13	CASRLGVNTEAFF	TGTGCCAGTCGCCTAGGGGTCAACACTGAAGCTTTCTTT
-	TRBV15	TRBJ2-7	TRBD1	16	CATSREWQGASYEQYF	TGTGCCACCAGCAGAGAATGGCAGGGGGCCAGCTACGAGCAGTACTTC
-	TRBV7-2	TRBJ2-7	TRBD1	14	CASSLWTGAYEQYF	TGTGCCAGCAGCTTATGGACAGGTGCCTACGAGCAGTACTTC
-	TRBV29-1	TRBJ2-1	TRBD2	14	CSVEGLADYNEQFF	TGCAGCGTTGAAGGCCTAGCGGATTACAATGAGCAGTTCTTC
-	TRBV19	TRBJ2-7	-	13	CASSASTGSEQYF	TGTGCCAGTAGTGCCTCCACAGGGTCCGAGCAGTACTTC
-	TRBV19	TRBJ2-1	-	17	CASSIKGVGQGNNEQFF	TGTGCCAGTAGTATAAAGGGGGTTGGCCAAGGGAACAATGAGCAGTTCTTC
-	TRBV4-1	TRBJ2-7	TRBD2	17	CASSQDPPGLAAYEQYF	TGCGCCAGCAGCCAAGACCCACCCGGACTAGCAGCGTACGAGCAGTACTTC
-	TRBV6-1	TRBJ1-2	-	15	CASRTDISNNYGYTF	TGTGCCAGCAGGACGGACATCTCCAATAACTATGGCTACACCTTC
-	TRBV15	TRBJ1-5	-	14	CATSRDLGGQPQHF	TGTGCCACCAGCAGAGACTTAGGGGGTCAGCCCCAGCATTTT
-	TRBV7-9	TRBJ1-1	TRBD1	15	CASSLSGTGNTEAFF	TGTGCCAGCAGCTTATCCGGGACAGGTAACACTGAAGCTTTCTTT
-	TRBV19	TRBJ1-4	-	16	CASSIGASKSGEKLFF	TGTGCCAGTAGTATAGGAGCCTCAAAGTCCGGTGAAAAACTGTTTTTT
-	TRBV6-6	TRBJ2-7	-	13	CASTLGHPSEQYF	TGTGCCAGCACATTGGGACACCCCTCCGAGCAGTACTTC
-	TRBV19	TRBJ2-1	-	12	CASSAGDNEQFF	TGTGCCAGTAGTGCCGGGGACAATGAGCAGTTCTTC
-	TRBV9	TRBJ1-1	-	14	CASSVEWGQAEAFF	TGTGCCAGCAGCGTAGAATGGGGGCAGGCTGAAGCTTTCTTT
-	TRBV27	TRBJ1-2	-	13	CASSLSENYGYTF	TGTGCCAGCAGTTTATCAGAGAACTATGGCTACACCTTC
-	TRBV6-5	TRBJ2-5	-	13	CASSYRGSGTQYF	TGTGCCAGCAGTTATAGGGGCTCGGGGACCCAGTACTTC
-	TRBV19	TRBJ2-7	-	15	CASSIGRGFSYEQYF	TGTGCCAGTAGTATCGGCCGCGGCTTTAGCTACGAGCAGTACTTC
once	TRBV10-1	TRBJ2-1	-	15	CASSDPGLNYNEQFF	TGCGCCAGCAGTGATCCAGGCCTAAACTACAATGAGCAGTTCTTC
once	TRBV7-9	TRBJ1-3	-	17	CASSPPTGLSSGNTIYF	TGTGCCAGCAGCCCACCCACAGGGCTATCTTCTGGAAACACCATATATTTT
-	TRBV19	TRBJ1-5	TRBD1	14	CASTTGLSNQPQHF	TGTGCCAGTACGACAGGGCTAAGCAATCAGCCCCAGCATTTT
-	TRBV6-4	TRBJ2-2	TRBD2	15	CASSALAGNTGELFF	TGTGCCAGCAGTGCCCTAGCGGGAAACACCGGGGAGCTGTTTTTT
-	TRBV4-1	TRBJ2-1	-	15	CASSQVSVTYNEQFF	TGCGCCAGCAGCCAAGTTAGCGTGACCTACAATGAGCAGTTCTTC
-	TRBV30	TRBJ2-7	-	13	CAWETDLTYEQYF	TGTGCCTGGGAGACAGACCTTACCTACGAGCAGTACTTC
-	TRBV19	TRBJ1-4	TRBD1	15	CASSIYGTVNEKLFF	TGTGCCAGTAGTATATACGGGACAGTGAATGAAAAACTGTTTTTT
-	TRBV19	TRBJ2-7	-	13	CASSIFGFHEQYF	TGTGCCAGTAGTATCTTTGGCTTCCACGAGCAGTACTTC
-	TRBV19	TRBJ2-7	-	13	CASSAGQLYEQYF	TGTGCCAGTAGTGCCGGACAGCTATACGAGCAGTACTTC
-	TRBV27	TRBJ2-1	-	12	CASSLPGREQFF	TGTGCCAGCAGTTTACCGGGAAGGGAGCAGTTCTTC
once	TRBV28	TRBJ2-3	TRBD2	16	CASSGTSGRGTDTQYF	TGTGCCAGCAGTGGGACTAGCGGGAGGGGCACAGATACGCAGTATTTT
-	TRBV4-3	TRBJ2-4	-	13	CASSPGLKNIQYF	TGCGCCAGCAGCCCGGGACTTAAAAACATTCAGTACTTC
-	TRBV5-6	TRBJ2-7	-	14	CASSFGGYSYEQYF	TGTGCCAGCAGCTTCGGGGGATACTCCTACGAGCAGTACTTC
-	TRBV5-1	TRBJ2-7	-	11	CASSSPGEQYF	TGCGCCAGCAGTTCCCCGGGCGAGCAGTACTTC
-	TRBV9	TRBJ2-2	TRBD2	20	CASSVGRGLAVNPNTGELFF	TGTGCCAGCAGCGTAGGAAGGGGACTAGCGGTGAACCCGAACACCGGGGAGCTGTTTTTT
-	TRBV2	TRBJ2-1	TRBD2	15	CASRPGTSSYNEQFF	TGTGCCAGCAGACCCGGGACTAGCTCCTACAATGAGCAGTTCTTC
-	TRBV28	TRBJ2-7	-	13	CASRPGHSYEQYF	TGTGCCAGCAGACCGGGACATTCCTACGAGCAGTACTTC
-	TRBV7-9	TRBJ1-1	-	14	CASSLADRRNEAFF	TGTGCCAGCAGCTTAGCTGACAGGCGTAATGAAGCTTTCTTT